This passage covers 5 T cell receptor beta chains from one sample sequenced in a study of response to subunit inactivated influenza vaccine. Each CDR3 protein gets one entry after TCRdb re-called the RT-PCR reads with MiXCR. The sample holds 550,000 to 800,000 distinct CDR3 sequences; 15% to 19% are singletons and the top ten take 11%. The sample consisted of PBMCs from blood, taken approximately 12 days after vaccination. The receptors shown here come from a man in his fifties who received an inactivated influenza vaccine.

In this sample, this clonotype turned up a few times. The rearrangement uses TRBV14 and TRBJ1-1, with TRBD1 matching 7 bases. The germline V gene encodes CDR1 SGHDN and CDR2 FVKESK. J lost 1 base, V lost 0 bases, and 5 bases had no gene match. CDR3 length: 16 residues. The CDR3 DNA follows: TGTGCCAGCAGCCAAGACTTCAACAGGGGGAACACTGAAGCTTTCTTT. It encodes CASSQDFNRGNTEAFF.

This clonotype showed up just a few times. J is TRBJ2-7 and V is TRBV7-8; 7 bases match TRBD2. Per the germline V gene, CDR1 is SGHVS and CDR2 is FQNEAQ. The CDR3 runs 18 residues. With V trimmed by 0 bases and J by 4 bases, 15 bases remained unmatched. The CDR3 is CASSLARGTPTSAYEQYF. As DNA, the CDR3 is TGTGCCAGCAGCTTAGCGCGGGGGACGCCAACTTCGGCTTACGAGCAGTACTTC.

This clonotype was seen repeatedly, ten times or more. The chain couples TRBV4-2 to TRBJ2-7, with TRBD1 matching over 8 bases. V was pared by 0 bases and J by 7 bases, with 8 bases of the junction left unmatched. This CDR3 contains 15 residues. The germline CDR1 and CDR2 sequences are LGHNA and YNFKEQ. CDR3 nucleotide sequence: TGTGCCAGCAGCCAAGAAAGCGGACAGGGAAGGGAGCAGTACTTC. Residues: CASSQESGQGREQYF.

In this sample, this clonotype turned up many times. V gene TRBV10-3 combines with J gene TRBJ2-3; TRBD1 aligns across 8 bases. With V trimmed by 8 bases and J by 4 bases, 8 bases remained unmatched. CDR3 length equals 14 residues. Germline lookup yields CDR1 ENHRY and CDR2 SYGVKD. CDR3 nucleotide sequence: TGTGCCATCTTCGCCGGGACAGGTTCAGATACGCAGTATTTT. Amino acids: CAIFAGTGSDTQYF.

The chain joins TRBV7-9 to TRBJ1-2; D is possibly TRBD1 (5 bases). Trimming cost V 7 bases and J 6 bases, with 15 bases left between them. CDR3 length equals 13 residues. Per germline, CDR1 SEHNR and CDR2 FQNEAQ (reference sequence). The CDR3 is CASTREPINGYTF. The CDR3 region has the DNA TGTGCCAGCACCAGGGAACCCATCAATGGCTACACCTTC.